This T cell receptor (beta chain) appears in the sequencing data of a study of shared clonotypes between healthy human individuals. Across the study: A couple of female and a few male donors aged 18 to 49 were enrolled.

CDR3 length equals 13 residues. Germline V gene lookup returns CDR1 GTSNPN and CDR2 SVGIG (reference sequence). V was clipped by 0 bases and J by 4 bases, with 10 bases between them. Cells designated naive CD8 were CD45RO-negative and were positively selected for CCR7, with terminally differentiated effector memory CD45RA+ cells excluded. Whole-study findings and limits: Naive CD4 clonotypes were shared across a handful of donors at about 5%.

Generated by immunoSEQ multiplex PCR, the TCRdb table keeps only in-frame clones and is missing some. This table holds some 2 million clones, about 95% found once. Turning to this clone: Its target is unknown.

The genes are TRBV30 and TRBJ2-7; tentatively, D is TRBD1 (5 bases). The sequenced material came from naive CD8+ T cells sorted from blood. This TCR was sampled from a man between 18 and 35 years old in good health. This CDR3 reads CAWSVKGVYEQYF. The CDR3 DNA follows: TGTGCCTGGAGTGTAAAAGGGGTGTACGAGCAGTACTTC.